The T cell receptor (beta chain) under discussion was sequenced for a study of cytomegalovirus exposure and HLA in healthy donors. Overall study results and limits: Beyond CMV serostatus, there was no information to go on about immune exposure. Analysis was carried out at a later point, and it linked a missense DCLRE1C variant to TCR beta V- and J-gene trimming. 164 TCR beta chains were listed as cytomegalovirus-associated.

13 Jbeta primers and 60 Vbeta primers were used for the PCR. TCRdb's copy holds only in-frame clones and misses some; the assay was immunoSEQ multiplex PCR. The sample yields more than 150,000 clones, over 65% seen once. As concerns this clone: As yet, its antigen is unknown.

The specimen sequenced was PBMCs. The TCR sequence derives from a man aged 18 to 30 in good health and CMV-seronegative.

The CDR3 DNA is TGTGCCAGCAGCTTGGATGGACAGCGAGACAAAAACATTCAGTACTTC. Translation gives CASSLDGQRDKNIQYF. The chain employs TRBV5-6 and TRBJ2-4; tentatively, D is TRBD1 (6 bases). The CDR3 extends over 16 amino acids. Germline-derived CDR1 and CDR2 are SGHDT and YYEEEE. V was trimmed by 0 bases and J by 3 bases, leaving 13 bases between them.